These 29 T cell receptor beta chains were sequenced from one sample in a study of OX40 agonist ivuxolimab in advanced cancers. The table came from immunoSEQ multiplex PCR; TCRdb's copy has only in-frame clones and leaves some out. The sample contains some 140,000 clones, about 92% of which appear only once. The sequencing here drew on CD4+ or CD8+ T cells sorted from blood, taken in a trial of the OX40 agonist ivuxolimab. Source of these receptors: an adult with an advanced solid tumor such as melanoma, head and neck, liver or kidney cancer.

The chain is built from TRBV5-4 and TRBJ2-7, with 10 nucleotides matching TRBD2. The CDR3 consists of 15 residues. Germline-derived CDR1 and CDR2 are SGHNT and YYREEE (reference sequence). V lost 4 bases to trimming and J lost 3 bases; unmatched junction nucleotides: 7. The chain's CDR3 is CASSPFLAGDYEQYF. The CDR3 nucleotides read TGTGCCAGCAGCCCGTTTCTAGCGGGAGACTACGAGCAGTACTTC.

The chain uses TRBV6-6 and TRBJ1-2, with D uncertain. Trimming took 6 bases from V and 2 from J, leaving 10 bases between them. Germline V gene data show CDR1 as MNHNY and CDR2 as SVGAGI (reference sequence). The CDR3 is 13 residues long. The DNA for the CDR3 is TGTGCCAGCAGACAACAGATAAACTATGGCTACACCTTC. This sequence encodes CASRQQINYGYTF.

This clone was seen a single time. CDR3 residues: CASSESTSGGAYNEQFF. CDR3 sequence (DNA): TGCGCCAGCAGTGAGTCGACTAGCGGGGGGGCCTACAATGAGCAGTTCTTC. The chain links TRBV10-1 to TRBJ2-1; 14 nucleotides line up with TRBD2. Germline V gene lookup returns CDR1 WNHNN and CDR2 SYGVQD (reference sequence). This CDR3 has 17 residues. The junction had 0 bases not matched to a gene; V was cut back by 0 bases and J by 2 bases.

CDR3 bases: TGTGCCAGCAGCCCCACACGAAGGAATGAGCAGTTCTTC. It translates to CASSPTRRNEQFF. The chain joins TRBV7-9 to TRBJ2-1; D gene uncertain. CDR3 size: 13 residues. The V gene's germline CDR1 is SEHNR and CDR2 FQNEAQ (reference sequence). Trimming removed 5 bases at V and 7 bases at J, with 12 bases between.

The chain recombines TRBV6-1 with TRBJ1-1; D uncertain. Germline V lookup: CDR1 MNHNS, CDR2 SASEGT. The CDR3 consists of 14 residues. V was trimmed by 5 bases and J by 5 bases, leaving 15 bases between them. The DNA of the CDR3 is TGTGCCAGCAGTTGGATTTACCAAACGACTGAAGCTTTCTTT. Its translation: CASSWIYQTTEAFF.

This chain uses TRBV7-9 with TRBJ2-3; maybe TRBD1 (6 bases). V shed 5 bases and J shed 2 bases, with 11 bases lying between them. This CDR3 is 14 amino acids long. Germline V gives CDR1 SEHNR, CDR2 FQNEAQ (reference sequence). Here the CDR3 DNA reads TGTGCCAGCAGCCACAGGGTCTCCACAGATACGCAGTATTTT. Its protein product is CASSHRVSTDTQYF.

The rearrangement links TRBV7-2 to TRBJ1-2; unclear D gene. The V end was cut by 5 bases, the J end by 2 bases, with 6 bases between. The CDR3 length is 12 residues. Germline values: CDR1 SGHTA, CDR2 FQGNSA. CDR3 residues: CASSRANYGYTF. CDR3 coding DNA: TGTGCCAGCAGCAGGGCCAACTATGGCTACACCTTC.

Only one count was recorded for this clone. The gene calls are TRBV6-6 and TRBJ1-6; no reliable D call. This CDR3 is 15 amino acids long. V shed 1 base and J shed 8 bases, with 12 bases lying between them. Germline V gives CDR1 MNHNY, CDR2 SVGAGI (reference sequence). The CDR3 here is CASSYLASQHSPLHF. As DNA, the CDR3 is TGTGCCAGCAGTTACTTAGCGTCACAGCATTCACCCCTCCACTTT.

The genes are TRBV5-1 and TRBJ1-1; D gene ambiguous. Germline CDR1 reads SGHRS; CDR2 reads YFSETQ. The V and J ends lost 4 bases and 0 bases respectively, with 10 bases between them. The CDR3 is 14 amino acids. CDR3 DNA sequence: TGCGCCAGCAGCACGGACGGAATGAACACTGAAGCTTTCTTT. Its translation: CASSTDGMNTEAFF.

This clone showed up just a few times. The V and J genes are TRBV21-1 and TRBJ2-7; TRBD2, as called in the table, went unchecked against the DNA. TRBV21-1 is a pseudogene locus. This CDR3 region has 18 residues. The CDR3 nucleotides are TGTGCCAGCAGCAGCCAGACGGGCAAACCCGGGAGGGACTACGAGCAGTACTTC. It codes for CASSSQTGKPGRDYEQYF.

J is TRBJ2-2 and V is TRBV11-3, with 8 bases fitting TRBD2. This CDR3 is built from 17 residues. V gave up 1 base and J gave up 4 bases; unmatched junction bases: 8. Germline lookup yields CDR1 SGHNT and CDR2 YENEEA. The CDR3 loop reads CASSLVQSGRPTGELFF. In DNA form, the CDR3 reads TGTGCCAGCAGCTTAGTACAAAGCGGGAGACCCACCGGGGAGCTGTTTTTT.

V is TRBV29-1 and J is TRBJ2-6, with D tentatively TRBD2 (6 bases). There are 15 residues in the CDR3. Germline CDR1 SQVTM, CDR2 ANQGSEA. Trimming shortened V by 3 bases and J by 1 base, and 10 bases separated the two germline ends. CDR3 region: CSVERRDSGANVLTF. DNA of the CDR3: TGCAGCGTTGAGAGGAGGGATTCTGGGGCCAACGTCCTGACTTTC.

CDR3 protein: CAIGTGLTEAFF. Here the CDR3 DNA reads TGTGCCATCGGGACAGGGCTCACTGAAGCTTTCTTT. V is TRBV10-3 and J is TRBJ1-1; 9 bases line up with TRBD1. The CDR3 extends over 12 amino acids. Germline V gene lookup returns CDR1 ENHRY and CDR2 SYGVKD. The trim removed 8 bases at V and 4 bases at J, leaving 2 bases unmatched.

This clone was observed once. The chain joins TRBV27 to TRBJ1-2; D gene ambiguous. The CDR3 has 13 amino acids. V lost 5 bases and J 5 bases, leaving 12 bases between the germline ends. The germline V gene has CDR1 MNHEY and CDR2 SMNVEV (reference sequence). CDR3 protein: CASSLRTDYGYTF. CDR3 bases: TGTGCCAGCAGTCTGAGGACGGATTATGGCTACACCTTC.

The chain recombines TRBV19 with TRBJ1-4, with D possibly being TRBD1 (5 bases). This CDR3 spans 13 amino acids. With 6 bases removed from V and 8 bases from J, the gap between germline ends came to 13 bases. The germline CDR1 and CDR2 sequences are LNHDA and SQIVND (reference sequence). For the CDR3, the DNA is TGTGCCAGTAGCCCCTCCCGGGGCGAAAAACTGTTTTTT. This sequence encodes CASSPSRGEKLFF.

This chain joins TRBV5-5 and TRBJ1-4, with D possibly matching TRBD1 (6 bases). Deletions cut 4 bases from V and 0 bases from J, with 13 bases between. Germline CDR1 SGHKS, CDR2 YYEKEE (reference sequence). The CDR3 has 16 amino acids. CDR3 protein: CASSAGAGATNEKLFF. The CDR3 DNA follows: TGTGCCAGCAGCGCGGGGGCAGGTGCAACTAATGAAAAACTGTTTTTT. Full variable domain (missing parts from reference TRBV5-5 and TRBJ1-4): DAGVTQSPTHLIKTRGQQVTLRCSPISGHKSVSWYQQVLGQGPQFIFQYYEKEERGRGNFPDRFSARQFPNYSSELNVNALLLGDSALYLCASSAGAGATNEKLFFGSGTQLSVL.

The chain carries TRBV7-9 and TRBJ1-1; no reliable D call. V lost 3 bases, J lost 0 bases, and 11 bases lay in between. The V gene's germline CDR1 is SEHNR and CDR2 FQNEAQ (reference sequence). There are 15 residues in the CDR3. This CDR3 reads CASSLGGRLNTEAFF. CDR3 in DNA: TGTGCCAGCAGCTTGGGCGGCAGACTGAACACTGAAGCTTTCTTT.

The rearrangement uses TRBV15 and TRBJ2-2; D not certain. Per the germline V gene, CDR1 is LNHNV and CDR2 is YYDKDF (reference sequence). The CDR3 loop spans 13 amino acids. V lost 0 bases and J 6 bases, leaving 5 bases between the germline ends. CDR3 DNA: TGTGCCACCAGCAGAGATGGGCCCGGGGAGCTGTTTTTT. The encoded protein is CATSRDGPGELFF.

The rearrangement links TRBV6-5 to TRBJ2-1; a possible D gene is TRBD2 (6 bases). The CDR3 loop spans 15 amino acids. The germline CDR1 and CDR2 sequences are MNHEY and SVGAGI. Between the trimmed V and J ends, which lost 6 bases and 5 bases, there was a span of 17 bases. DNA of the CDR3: TGTGCCAGCAGGGGACTTTCCGGTCTCCACAATGAGCAGTTCTTC. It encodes CASRGLSGLHNEQFF.

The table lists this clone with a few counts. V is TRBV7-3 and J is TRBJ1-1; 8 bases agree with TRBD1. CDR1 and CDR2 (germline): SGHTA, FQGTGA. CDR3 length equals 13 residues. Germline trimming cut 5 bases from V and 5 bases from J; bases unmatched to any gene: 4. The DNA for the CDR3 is TGTGCCAGCAGCCAGGACAGGGAAACTGAAGCTTTCTTT. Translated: CASSQDRETEAFF.

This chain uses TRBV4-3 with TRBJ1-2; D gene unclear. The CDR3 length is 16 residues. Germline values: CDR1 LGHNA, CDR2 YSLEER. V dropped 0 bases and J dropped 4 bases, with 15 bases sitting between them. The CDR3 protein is CASSQDYWGQVYGYTF. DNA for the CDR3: TGCGCCAGCAGCCAAGATTATTGGGGTCAGGTCTATGGCTACACCTTC.

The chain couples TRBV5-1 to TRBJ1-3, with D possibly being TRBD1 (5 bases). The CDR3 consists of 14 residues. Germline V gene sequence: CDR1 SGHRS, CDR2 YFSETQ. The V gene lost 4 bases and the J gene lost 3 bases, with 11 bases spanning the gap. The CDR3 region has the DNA TGCGCCAGCAGCCCAGGGATCCATGGAAACACCATATATTTT. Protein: CASSPGIHGNTIYF. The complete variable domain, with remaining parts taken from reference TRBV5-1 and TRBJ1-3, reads KAGVTQTPRYLIKTRGQQVTLSCSPISGHRSVSWYQQTPGQGLQFLFEYFSETQRNKGNFPGRFSGRQFSNSRSEMNVSTLELGDSALYLCASSPGIHGNTIYFGEGSWLTVV.

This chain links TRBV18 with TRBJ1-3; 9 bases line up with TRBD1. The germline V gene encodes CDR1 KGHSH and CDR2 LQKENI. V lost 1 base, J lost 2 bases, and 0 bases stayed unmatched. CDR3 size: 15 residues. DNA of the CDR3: TGTGCCAGCTCACCACGGGACAGGGCTGGAAACACCATATATTTT. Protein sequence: CASSPRDRAGNTIYF.

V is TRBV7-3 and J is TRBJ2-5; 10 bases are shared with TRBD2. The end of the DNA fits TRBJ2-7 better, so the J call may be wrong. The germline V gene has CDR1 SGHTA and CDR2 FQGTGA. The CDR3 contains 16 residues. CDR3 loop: CASSLTGTSDSYEQYF. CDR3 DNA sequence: TGTGCCAGCAGCTTGACCGGGACTAGCGACTCCTACGAGCAGTACTTC.

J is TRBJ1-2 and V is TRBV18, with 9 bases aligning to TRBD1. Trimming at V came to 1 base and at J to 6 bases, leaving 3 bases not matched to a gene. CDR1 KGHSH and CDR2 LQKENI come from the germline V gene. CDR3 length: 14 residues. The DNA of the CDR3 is TGTGCCAGCTCACCACAGGGACAGGGAAATGGCTACACCTTC. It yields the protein CASSPQGQGNGYTF.

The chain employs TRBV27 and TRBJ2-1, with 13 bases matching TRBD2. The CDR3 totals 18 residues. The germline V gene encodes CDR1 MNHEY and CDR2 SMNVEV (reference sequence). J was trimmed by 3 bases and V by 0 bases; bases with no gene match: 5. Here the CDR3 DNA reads TGTGCCAGCAGTTTATCGAGGACTAGCGGGGGACTCTACAATGAGCAGTTCTTC. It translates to CASSLSRTSGGLYNEQFF.

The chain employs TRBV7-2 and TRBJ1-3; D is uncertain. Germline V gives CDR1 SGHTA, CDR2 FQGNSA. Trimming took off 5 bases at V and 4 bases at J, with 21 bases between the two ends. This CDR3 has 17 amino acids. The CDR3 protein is CASSQETTSLGGNTIYF. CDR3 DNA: TGTGCCAGCAGCCAAGAAACCACATCTCTAGGAGGAAACACCATATATTTT.

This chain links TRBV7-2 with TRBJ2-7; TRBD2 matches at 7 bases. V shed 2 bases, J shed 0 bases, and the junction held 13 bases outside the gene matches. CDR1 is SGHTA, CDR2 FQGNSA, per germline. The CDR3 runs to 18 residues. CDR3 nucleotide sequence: TGTGCCAGCAGCTTATTGGACCTCTCGGGAGGCCCCTCCTACGAGCAGTACTTC. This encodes CASSLLDLSGGPSYEQYF.

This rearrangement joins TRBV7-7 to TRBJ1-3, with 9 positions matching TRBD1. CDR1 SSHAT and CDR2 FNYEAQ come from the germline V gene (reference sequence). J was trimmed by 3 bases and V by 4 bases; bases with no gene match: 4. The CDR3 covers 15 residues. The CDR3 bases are TGTGCCAGCAGCTCTACAGGGGGCTATGGAAACACCATATATTTT. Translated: CASSSTGGYGNTIYF.